One and the same sample provided the 31 T cell receptor beta chains below, sequenced in a study of blood T cell repertoires in COVID-19. Only in-frame clones appear in the TCRdb table, and some are missing; sequencing was by immunoSEQ multiplex PCR. This table holds approximately 260,000 clones, approximately 89% found once. The source material was peripheral blood. These receptors were obtained from a woman in her thirties or forties who had recovered from COVID-19.

The chain couples TRBV6-6 to TRBJ2-1; D not certain. This CDR3 has 12 residues. Germline assignment: CDR1 MNHNY and CDR2 SVGAGI (reference sequence). V lost 2 bases to trimming and J lost 8 bases, with 7 bases between them. The CDR3 DNA sequence: TGTGCCAGCAGTTACGCCCGGGATGAGCAGTTCTTC. It codes for CASSYARDEQFF.

The chain employs TRBV19 and TRBJ1-4, with D unclear. The germline V gene encodes CDR1 LNHDA and CDR2 SQIVND (reference sequence). Between the trimmed V and J ends, which lost 3 bases and 8 bases, there was a span of 13 bases. The CDR3 extends over 14 amino acids. The CDR3 loop is CASSIYGLREKLFF. As DNA, the CDR3 is TGTGCCAGTAGTATTTATGGGCTTCGAGAAAAACTGTTTTTT.

The chain employs TRBV4-1 and TRBJ2-3, with D maybe TRBD2 (5 bases). Germline loops: CDR1 MGHRA, CDR2 YSYEKL. The V end was cut by 0 bases, the J end by 3 bases, with 16 bases between. The length of the CDR3 is 17 residues. CDR3 amino acids: CASSQEPRQRVTDTQYF. CDR3 DNA sequence: TGCGCCAGCAGCCAAGAACCGCGTCAGAGGGTTACAGATACGCAGTATTTT.

Here the CDR3 reads CASSGRTNKGSDTQYF. DNA of the CDR3: TGTGCCAGCAGCGGCCGGACTAACAAGGGATCAGATACGCAGTATTTT. This sequence joins TRBV7-9 and TRBJ2-3; D perhaps matches TRBD2 (6 bases). The CDR3 runs 16 residues. In germline, CDR1 is SEHNR, CDR2 FQNEAQ (reference sequence). V was shortened by 5 bases and J by 4 bases, with 19 bases between the two germline ends.

The J gene is TRBJ1-6, the V gene TRBV6-5, with D maybe TRBD1 (6 bases). The V and J ends lost 6 bases and 8 bases respectively, with 11 bases between them. Per germline, CDR1 MNHEY and CDR2 SVGAGI. The length of the CDR3 is 13 residues. The CDR3 protein is CASSDHRDSPLHF. CDR3 coding DNA: TGTGCCAGCAGCGATCACAGGGATTCACCCCTCCACTTT.

The V gene is TRBV11-2, the J gene TRBJ2-5; D may be TRBD1 (6 bases). This CDR3 comprises 14 residues. Looked up from germline, CDR1 is SGHAT and CDR2 is FQNNGV. Deletions cut 6 bases from V and 5 bases from J, with 16 bases between. CDR3 sequence reads: CASRLTRGSETQYF. The DNA of the CDR3 is TGTGCCAGCAGGCTAACCAGGGGATCCGAGACCCAGTACTTC.

The rearrangement uses TRBV19 and TRBJ1-2; D is perhaps TRBD1 (6 bases). CDR1 is LNHDA and CDR2 is SQIVND in the germline V gene (reference sequence). The CDR3 spans 16 residues. Trimming pared 2 bases from V and 6 bases from J, leaving 19 bases between. CDR3 residues: CASSIKAGDAVDGYTF. For the CDR3, the DNA is TGTGCCAGTAGTATAAAGGCAGGGGACGCAGTAGATGGCTACACCTTC. The full variable domain, completed using reference TRBV19 and TRBJ1-2, is DGGITQSPKYLFRKEGQNVTLSCEQNLNHDAMYWYRQDPGQGLRLIYYSQIVNDFQKGDIAEGYSVSREKKESFPLTVTSAQKNPTAFYLCASSIKAGDAVDGYTFGSGTRLTVV.

The chain has TRBV18 and TRBJ1-6; TRBD1 agrees at 9 bases. V lost 3 bases to trimming and J lost 5 bases; unmatched junction nucleotides: 14. This CDR3 is 19 amino acids long. Germline CDR1 and CDR2: KGHSH and LQKENI. The DNA of the CDR3 is TGTGCCAGCTCACCGATCACGACAGGGGGAGGGATGGATAATTCACCCCTCCACTTT. Amino acid sequence: CASSPITTGGGMDNSPLHF.

The chain has TRBV11-2 and TRBJ2-1; 14 bases align to TRBD2. Trimming removed 5 bases from V and 5 bases from J; junction bases left unmatched: 5. Germline V gives CDR1 SGHAT, CDR2 FQNNGV. The CDR3 totals 16 residues. In nucleotides, the CDR3 is TGTGCCAGCAGCACCCCGGGACTAGCGGGGGACAATGAGCAGTTCTTC. Residues: CASSTPGLAGDNEQFF.

The V gene is TRBV6-5, the J gene TRBJ2-5, with D possibly TRBD2 on 6 matching bases. There are 14 residues in the CDR3. Germline loops: CDR1 MNHEY, CDR2 SVGAGI. Trimming cost V 5 bases and J 3 bases, with 13 bases left between them. CDR3 sequence (DNA): TGTGCCAGCAGTCACACGACGGGAGAAGAGACCCAGTACTTC. This codes for CASSHTTGEETQYF.

The chain has TRBV5-1 and TRBJ1-1; 12 bases agree with TRBD1. From germline, CDR1 is SGHRS and CDR2 YFSETQ. The ends lost 4 bases at V and 5 bases at J; junction bases unmatched: 6. This CDR3 spans 15 amino acids. In DNA, the CDR3 is TGCGCCAGCAGCCCGGGACAGGGGGCGCGGACTGAAGCTTTCTTT. It is translated as CASSPGQGARTEAFF. Complete variable domain (other parts from reference TRBV5-1 and TRBJ1-1): KAGVTQTPRYLIKTRGQQVTLSCSPISGHRSVSWYQQTPGQGLQFLFEYFSETQRNKGNFPGRFSGRQFSNSRSEMNVSTLELGDSALYLCASSPGQGARTEAFFGQGTRLTVV.

This clone was counted a few times. This rearrangement joins TRBV5-6 to TRBJ1-3; D might be TRBD1 (6 bases). Germline loops: CDR1 SGHDT, CDR2 YYEEEE. The CDR3 is made up of 14 amino acids. The V gene lost 4 bases and the J gene lost 2 bases, with 10 bases spanning the gap. The CDR3 loop reads CASSPRTAGNTIYF. CDR3 bases: TGTGCCAGCAGCCCCCGGACAGCTGGAAACACCATATATTTT.

This chain joins TRBV2 and TRBJ2-3, with 8 bases aligning to TRBD1. Germline assignment: CDR1 SNHLY and CDR2 FYNNEI. This CDR3 contains 14 residues. Losses at the gene ends were 7 bases for V and 6 bases for J; bases not matched to a gene: 9. CDR3: CASNPRQGPDTQYF. CDR3 coding DNA: TGTGCCAGCAACCCTAGACAGGGGCCGGATACGCAGTATTTT.

The rearrangement joins TRBV5-4 to TRBJ2-3; 7 nucleotides line up with TRBD2. The CDR3 sequence is 14 residues long. J gave up 4 bases and V 0 bases, and 2 bases lay outside the gene matches. Germline CDR1 reads SGHNT; CDR2 reads YYREEE (reference sequence). This CDR3 reads CASSLGGGSDTQYF. The CDR3, as DNA: TGTGCCAGCAGCTTGGGGGGGGGTTCAGATACGCAGTATTTT.

J is TRBJ2-1 and V is TRBV7-4; 8 bases are a match to TRBD2. This CDR3 contains 20 residues. V shed 4 bases and J 0 bases; nucleotides not matched to a gene: 17. Germline V gives CDR1 SGHVT, CDR2 SQSDAQ. The DNA of the CDR3 is TGTGCCAGCAGCTCTTCTATTCGGCTTACTAGCGGAAGCTCCTACAATGAGCAGTTCTTC. It translates to CASSSSIRLTSGSSYNEQFF.

This chain joins TRBV9 and TRBJ2-3, with no clear D. Looked up from germline, CDR1 is SGDLS and CDR2 is YYNGEE. The CDR3 runs to 12 residues. V was trimmed by 0 bases and J by 8 bases, leaving 7 bases between them. CDR3 sequence (DNA): TGTGCCAGCAGCGTAGCTACGGGTACGCAGTATTTT. It yields the protein CASSVATGTQYF.

This chain uses TRBV7-3 with TRBJ2-7; TRBD1 matches at 9 bases. The germline V gene has CDR1 SGHTA and CDR2 FQGTGA. Trimming removed 8 bases from V and 5 bases from J; junction bases left unmatched: 7. The CDR3 runs 13 residues. This CDR3 is CASSTGGRNEQYF. The DNA of the CDR3 is TGTGCCAGCTCAACAGGGGGCAGGAACGAGCAGTACTTC.

This chain uses TRBV30 with TRBJ1-3; D not certain. The CDR3 spans 15 residues. Germline CDR1 is GTSNPN and CDR2 is SVGIG (reference sequence). V shed 0 bases and J shed 2 bases, with 11 bases lying between them. DNA of the CDR3: TGTGCCTGGAGTGTACCCCCCGGGGCTGGAAACACCATATATTTT. Its translation is CAWSVPPGAGNTIYF.

V usage is TRBV21-1 and J usage is TRBJ2-7; the listed D gene, TRBD1, was not tested against the DNA. TRBV21-1 is a pseudogene locus. The CDR3 loop spans 15 amino acids. CDR3 sequence reads: CASSKEGQQGYEQYF. The CDR3 region has the DNA TGTGCCAGCAGCAAAGAGGGGCAACAGGGATACGAGCAGTACTTC.

The CDR3 here is CATSRERPTGLGYTF. The CDR3 DNA follows: TGTGCCACCAGCAGGGAACGTCCGACAGGGCTTGGCTACACCTTC. The chain recombines TRBV15 with TRBJ1-2, with 7 bases that match TRBD1. There are 15 residues in the CDR3. The germline V gene encodes CDR1 LNHNV and CDR2 YYDKDF (reference sequence). J was trimmed by 7 bases and V by 3 bases; bases with no gene match: 11.

The chain recombines TRBV7-2 with TRBJ2-3; no clear D gene. The CDR3 sequence is 18 residues long. Germline CDR1 is SGHTA and CDR2 is FQGNSA. The V and J ends lost 5 bases and 2 bases respectively, with 23 bases between them. The CDR3 DNA reads TGTGCCAGCAGCGCCCGCCACCACCGCGATTATTTCACAGATACGCAGTATTTT. This encodes CASSARHHRDYFTDTQYF.

This clone has a single count. The chain employs TRBV29-1 and TRBJ2-7; TRBD2 matches at 7 bases. The CDR3 spans 13 residues. V shed 6 bases, J shed 5 bases, and the junction held 10 bases outside the gene matches. From germline, CDR1 is SQVTM and CDR2 ANQGSEA. CDR3 region: CSVRTRLNDEQYV. CDR3 bases: TGCAGCGTGAGGACTAGGTTAAACGACGAGCAGTACGTC.

In this sample, this clone turned up once. This chain connects TRBV6-2 or TRBV6-3 to TRBJ2-7; 7 bases line up with TRBD1. The CDR3 contains 16 residues. Germline V gene lookup returns CDR1 MNHEY and CDR2 SVGEGT. V trimming: 3 bases; J trimming: 4 bases; junction bases outside the gene matches: 12. CDR3 region: CASSYPPETGRYEQYV. The CDR3 DNA follows: TGTGCCAGCAGTTATCCGCCAGAGACAGGGCGGTACGAGCAGTACGTC.

This clone showed up just once. The chain carries TRBV12-3 or TRBV12-4 and TRBJ2-1; 7 nucleotides match TRBD2. This CDR3 comprises 13 residues. V was clipped by 4 bases and J by 6 bases; unmatched bases: 3. The CDR3 sequence: CASSSPSGNEQFF. The CDR3 DNA follows: TGTGCCAGCAGTTCCCCTAGCGGCAATGAGCAGTTCTTC.

The chain uses TRBV10-2 and TRBJ1-1; D is undetermined. CDR1 and CDR2 from the germline V gene are WSHSY and SAAADI. CDR3 length: 13 residues. Trimming stripped 7 bases from V and 1 base from J, with 10 bases between. CDR3 protein: CASKFGENTEAFF. CDR3 sequence (DNA): TGCGCCAGCAAGTTCGGGGAGAACACTGAAGCTTTCTTT.

This chain connects TRBV2 to TRBJ2-2, with 9 bases matching TRBD2. CDR3 length equals 16 residues. Germline loops: CDR1 SNHLY, CDR2 FYNNEI. J gave up 7 bases and V 2 bases, and 8 bases lay outside the gene matches. The CDR3 DNA sequence: TGTGCCAGCAGTGAATTTGCGGGAGGGCCGAGCGGGGAGCTGTTTTTT. Encoded protein: CASSEFAGGPSGELFF.

This clone occurred once. The chain joins TRBV5-1 to TRBJ2-3; D is perhaps TRBD1 (5 bases). Trimming left V 3 bases short and J 6 bases short, with 14 bases between. This CDR3 comprises 14 residues. Looked up from germline, CDR1 is SGHRS and CDR2 is YFSETQ. The CDR3 DNA follows: TGCGCCAGCAGCTACACCCCGACAGATGATACGCAGTATTTT. It yields the protein CASSYTPTDDTQYF.

This clone was seen a handful of times. CDR3 DNA sequence: TGTGCCAGCAGTTACAATCCGCAGGGAGGGGGGGAGCTGTTTTTT. Its translation is CASSYNPQGGGELFF. The chain joins TRBV6-5 to TRBJ2-2; TRBD2 agrees at 7 bases. CDR1 is MNHEY and CDR2 is SVGAGI in the germline V gene. V lost 2 bases and J lost 8; bases outside the gene matches: 8. This CDR3 region has 15 residues.

A few counts support this clone. This chain connects TRBV25-1 to TRBJ1-6; TRBD1 agrees at 7 bases. CDR3 size: 13 residues. The germline V gene has CDR1 MGHDK and CDR2 SYGVNS. V lost 8 bases and J lost 8; bases outside the gene matches: 6. The CDR3, as DNA: TGTGCCAGCCGGACAGGTTCTCATTCACCCCTCCACTTT. It translates to CASRTGSHSPLHF.

This rearrangement joins TRBV28 to TRBJ1-6; 9 bases map to TRBD1. V gave up 4 bases and J gave up 6 bases; unmatched junction bases: 10. Germline assignment: CDR1 MDHEN and CDR2 SYDVKM. The length of the CDR3 is 17 residues. CDR3 residues: CASSYSTGGISNSPLHF. CDR3 nucleotides: TGTGCCAGCAGTTATTCAACAGGGGGCATTTCTAATTCACCCCTCCACTTT. Complete variable domain (other parts from reference TRBV28 and TRBJ1-6): DVKVTQSSRYLVKRTGEKVFLECVQDMDHENMFWYRQDPGLGLRLIYFSYDVKMKEKGDIPEGYSVSREKKERFSLILESASTNQTSMYLCASSYSTGGISNSPLHFGNGTRLTVT.

This chain links TRBV19 with TRBJ2-2, with 9 positions matching TRBD1. CDR1 is LNHDA and CDR2 is SQIVND in the germline V gene (reference sequence). CDR3 length equals 17 residues. After removal of 3 bases from V and 4 bases from J, the junction contained 9 bases not matched to a gene. The CDR3 DNA reads as TGTGCCAGTAGTATTACCTACAGGGGGCGCAGCACCGGGGAGCTGTTTTTT. As protein: CASSITYRGRSTGELFF.